A single sample is the source of the 26 T cell receptor beta chains below, sequenced in a study of cytomegalovirus exposure and HLA in healthy donors (dated 2017 in TCRdb). To prepare the library, the immunoSEQ multiplex PCR assay was applied. For the multiplex PCR, a mixture combining 60 forward primers for TCR Vbeta segments and 13 reverse primers for TCR Jbeta segments was used. TCRdb holds this immuneACCESS table with in-frame rearrangements only. Some clones are missing; in checked studies, unresolved V genes explain under half, and the rest has no known cause. This sample is represented by more than 110,000 clones; 76% of them were singletons. Around 3.6% of the sample lies in the top ten. Sequenced: PBMCs. Every receptor here comes from a man aged 18 to 29 in good health and CMV-seronegative.

The gene calls are TRBV28 and TRBJ2-3, with 9 bases identical to TRBD2. Germline V lookup: CDR1 MDHEN, CDR2 SYDVKM. V lost 5 bases to trimming and J lost 0 bases; unmatched junction nucleotides: 15. This CDR3 comprises 19 residues. CDR3 in amino acids: CASSPQRTAGTSSTDTQYF. The DNA of the CDR3 is TGTGCCAGCAGTCCCCAACGGACGGCCGGGACTAGCAGCACAGATACGCAGTATTTT.

The rearrangement uses TRBV9 and TRBJ1-6; 8 bases agree with TRBD1. J lost 8 bases, V lost 3 bases, and 4 bases had no gene match. The V gene's germline CDR1 is SGDLS and CDR2 YYNGEE. This CDR3 spans 14 amino acids. The CDR3 nucleotides read TGTGCCAGCAGCGGACGACAGGGGTATTCACCCCTCCACTTT. It specifies CASSGRQGYSPLHF.

The chain links TRBV10-3 to TRBJ2-7; TRBD1 agrees at 8 bases. Trimming took 4 bases from V and 6 from J; bases not matched to a gene: 8. This CDR3 has 14 residues. Germline CDR1 and CDR2: ENHRY and SYGVKD. CDR3 amino acids: CAISVQGARGEQYF. The CDR3 DNA reads as TGTGCCATCAGTGTGCAGGGGGCGCGGGGCGAGCAGTACTTC.

The chain combines TRBV28 with TRBJ2-2, with 11 bases identical to TRBD2. The V gene end was trimmed by 2 bases and the J gene end by 1 base; junction bases not matched to a gene: 0. The CDR3 is 16 residues long. Looked up from germline, CDR1 is MDHEN and CDR2 is SYDVKM. CDR3 region: CASSLGTSGNTGELFF. Written as DNA, the CDR3 is TGTGCCAGCAGTTTAGGGACTAGCGGGAACACCGGGGAGCTGTTTTTT.

Only a few counts were recorded for this clone. V and J are TRBV5-1 and TRBJ1-1; D might be TRBD1 (5 bases). The V gene's germline CDR1 is SGHRS and CDR2 YFSETQ. The CDR3 runs to 14 residues. Trimming removed 5 bases from V and 5 bases from J, with 16 bases in between. CDR3 residues: CASRNQGYGTEAFF. CDR3 in DNA: TGCGCCAGCAGGAATCAGGGATATGGGACTGAAGCTTTCTTT.

V usage is TRBV5-1 and J usage is TRBJ1-3; tentative D call: TRBD1 (6 bases). CDR1 and CDR2 from the germline V gene are SGHRS and YFSETQ. This CDR3 has 14 amino acids. V lost 3 bases to trimming and J lost 4 bases, with 11 bases between them. In DNA form, the CDR3 reads TGCGCCAGCAGCTCCAGGGGTGTAGGAAACACCATATATTTT. This encodes CASSSRGVGNTIYF.

This clone was recorded once. This rearrangement joins TRBV28 to TRBJ1-2, with 9 bases matching TRBD1. The ends lost 5 bases at V and 6 bases at J; junction bases unmatched: 7. Germline values: CDR1 MDHEN, CDR2 SYDVKM. CDR3 length: 14 residues. The CDR3 DNA reads as TGTGCCAGCAGTACCCGGACAGGGGACCATGGCTACACCTTC. Translated: CASSTRTGDHGYTF.

V gene TRBV14 combines with J gene TRBJ2-3, with 10 bases that match TRBD2. In germline, CDR1 is SGHDN, CDR2 FVKESK. This CDR3 comprises 18 residues. J gave up 4 bases and V 4 bases, and 14 bases lay outside the gene matches. DNA for the CDR3: TGTGCCAGCAGCCGTTATCAGCTAGCGGGAGATACCGCAGATACGCAGTATTTT. The encoded protein is CASSRYQLAGDTADTQYF. Combining the CDR3 with reference TRBV14 and TRBJ2-3 gives the whole variable domain EAGVTQFPSHSVIEKGQTVTLRCDPISGHDNLYWYRRVMGKEIKFLLHFVKESKQDESGMPNNRFLAERTGGTYSTLKVQPAELEDSGVYFCASSRYQLAGDTADTQYFGPGTRLTVL.

On this clone: Mismatch with germline at one junction end may stem from a read error. The V gene is TRBV2, the J gene TRBJ2-7; TRBD1 matches at 10 bases. The germline gives CDR1 SNHLY, CDR2 FYNNEI. CDR3 length equals 12 residues. The CDR3 protein is CASSETGTGADF. The CDR3 nucleotides are TGTGCCAGCAGCGAGACCGGGACAGGGGCGGACTTC.

This chain uses TRBV7-2 with TRBJ2-6, with a possible D match to TRBD2 (5 bases). Between the trimmed V and J ends, which lost 2 bases and 0 bases, there was a span of 5 bases. CDR3 size: 15 residues. Germline CDR1 is SGHTA and CDR2 is FQGNSA. In DNA form, the CDR3 reads TGTGCCAGCAGCTTAAGCGGCTCTGGGGCCAACGTCCTGACTTTC. Translated, it gives CASSLSGSGANVLTF.

For the CDR3, the DNA is TGTGCCAGCAGCGTAAAGGGTAGCGGGAGTATGGATACGCAGTATTTT. Translating it yields CASSVKGSGSMDTQYF. This sequence joins TRBV9 and TRBJ2-3; 9 bases are shared with TRBD2. Germline V gives CDR1 SGDLS, CDR2 YYNGEE. V lost 1 base and J lost 6; bases outside the gene matches: 9. The CDR3 runs to 16 residues.

This clone came up a few times. This chain links TRBV2 with TRBJ1-5; a possible D gene is TRBD1 (6 bases). Trimming removed 9 bases from V and 5 bases from J, with 8 bases in between. Germline lookup yields CDR1 SNHLY and CDR2 FYNNEI. CDR3 length: 11 amino acids. CDR3 amino acids: CASRTDQPQHF. Here the CDR3 DNA reads TGTGCCAGTAGGACAGATCAGCCCCAGCATTTT.

This clone was detected a few times. V usage is TRBV18 and J usage is TRBJ1-3, with 7 positions matching TRBD1. The J segment lost 6 bases and the V segment lost 2 bases, leaving 4 bases of the junction unmatched. CDR1 and CDR2 from the germline V gene are KGHSH and LQKENI. The CDR3 consists of 14 residues. Written as DNA, the CDR3 is TGTGCCAGCTCACCAGACAGGGTGGCAAACACCATATATTTT. This encodes CASSPDRVANTIYF. The whole variable domain, filled in from reference TRBV18 and TRBJ1-3, reads NAGVMQNPRHLVRRRGQEARLRCSPMKGHSHVYWYRQLPEEGLKFMVYLQKENIIDESGMPKERFSAEFPKEGPSILRIQQVVRGDSAAYFCASSPDRVANTIYFGEGSWLTVV.

V usage is TRBV7-8 and J usage is TRBJ2-5, with 7 nucleotides matching TRBD2. The CDR3 runs to 18 residues. Germline CDR1 reads SGHVS; CDR2 reads FQNEAQ. V dropped 6 bases and J dropped 0; count of bases not matched to a gene: 16. CDR3 loop: CASSPLASGVRYQETQYF. The CDR3 bases are TGTGCCAGCAGTCCCCTGGCTAGCGGAGTTAGGTACCAAGAGACCCAGTACTTC.

The V gene is TRBV11-2, the J gene TRBJ2-5; 10 positions agree with TRBD2. Germline V gene data show CDR1 as SGHAT and CDR2 as FQNNGV. The CDR3 sequence is 16 residues long. Unmatched junction bases numbered 12, after V lost 6 bases and J lost 5 bases. In nucleotides, the CDR3 is TGTGCCAGCAGTGAGGGGACTAGCGAATACGGGGAGACCCAGTACTTC. Translating it yields CASSEGTSEYGETQYF.

This chain connects TRBV27 to TRBJ2-2, with TRBD2 as a possible D gene (6 bases). CDR3 length: 15 amino acids. The V end was cut by 1 base, the J end by 5 bases, with 11 bases between. Looked up from germline, CDR1 is MNHEY and CDR2 is SMNVEV (reference sequence). The CDR3 region has the DNA TGTGCCAGCAGTTTATTGCGGGGCGGGACCGGGGAGCTGTTTTTT. Amino acid sequence: CASSLLRGGTGELFF.

The table lists this clone with a few counts. CDR3 in amino acids: CASKSGQGGYYEQYF. The CDR3 DNA is TGTGCCAGCAAATCCGGACAGGGGGGTTACTACGAGCAGTACTTC. This chain connects TRBV11-2 to TRBJ2-7; 10 positions match TRBD1. Germline CDR1 and CDR2: SGHAT and FQNNGV. The length of the CDR3 is 15 residues. The ends lost 7 bases at V and 3 bases at J; junction bases unmatched: 9.

The J gene is TRBJ2-7, the V gene TRBV2, with TRBD1 matching 7 bases. Germline trimming cut 3 bases from V and 4 bases from J; bases unmatched to any gene: 6. Germline V gives CDR1 SNHLY, CDR2 FYNNEI. CDR3 length: 14 residues. CDR3 in amino acids: CASSERQGYYEQYF. The DNA of the CDR3 is TGTGCCAGCAGTGAGCGACAGGGATATTACGAGCAGTACTTC. Full variable domain (remainder filled in from reference TRBV2 and TRBJ2-7): EPEVTQTPSHQVTQMGQEVILRCVPISNHLYFYWYRQILGQKVEFLVSFYNNEISEKSEIFDDQFSVERPDGSNFTLKIRSTKLEDSAMYFCASSERQGYYEQYFGPGTRLTVT.

The J gene is TRBJ2-7, the V gene TRBV30, with TRBD2 matching 10 bases. The junction had 10 bases not matched to a gene; V was cut back by 2 bases and J by 3 bases. Germline values: CDR1 GTSNPN, CDR2 SVGIG (reference sequence). This CDR3 has 16 amino acids. CDR3: CAWSFLGVAGGYEQYV. The CDR3 region has the DNA TGTGCCTGGAGTTTCCTCGGGGTAGCGGGAGGCTACGAGCAGTACGTC.

The V and J genes are TRBV30 and TRBJ2-3; D gene uncertain. The CDR3 spans 15 residues. Germline-derived CDR1 and CDR2 are GTSNPN and SVGIG (reference sequence). V was cut by 2 bases and J by 1 base, with 13 bases left in between. The CDR3, as DNA: TGTGCCTGGAGTTCCTCCCGTCTTGGCACAGATACGCAGTATTTT. Protein sequence: CAWSSSRLGTDTQYF. Looking up the rest from reference TRBV30 and TRBJ2-3 gives the full variable domain: SQTIHQWPATLVQPVGSPLSLECTVEGTSNPNLYWYRQAAGRGLQLLFYSVGIGQISSEVPQNLSASRPQDRQFILSSKKLLLSDSGFYLCAWSSSRLGTDTQYFGPGTRLTVL.

This clone was picked up a small number of times. The V and J genes are TRBV7-8 and TRBJ2-7, with D unresolved. The V end lost 3 bases, the J end lost 4 bases, and 7 bases lay between the germline ends. The CDR3 length is 12 residues. CDR1 is SGHVS and CDR2 is FQNEAQ in the germline V gene. CDR3 nucleotides: TGTGCCAGCAGCTTCATCGGTTACGAGCAGTACTTC. This encodes CASSFIGYEQYF. The complete variable domain, with remaining parts taken from reference TRBV7-8 and TRBJ2-7, reads GAGVSQSPRYKVAKRGQDVALRCDPISGHVSLFWYQQALGQGPEFLTYFQNEAQLDKSGLPSDRFFAERPEGSVSTLKIQRTQQEDSAVYLCASSFIGYEQYFGPGTRLTVT.

This sequence joins TRBV6-4 and TRBJ2-7; 12 nucleotides match TRBD2. This CDR3 contains 16 residues. Germline V gene data show CDR1 as MRHNA and CDR2 as SNTAGT. J lost 0 bases, V lost 4 bases, and 4 bases had no gene match. The CDR3 DNA sequence: TGTGCCAGCAGTGTCCCTAGCGGGAGGGTCTCCTACGAGCAGTACTTC. This encodes CASSVPSGRVSYEQYF.

The chain couples TRBV9 to TRBJ2-7; D is possibly TRBD1 (6 bases). From germline, CDR1 is SGDLS and CDR2 YYNGEE. The CDR3 totals 16 residues. Trimming left V 0 bases short and J 2 bases short, with 15 bases between. The CDR3 protein is CASSVDVEGVPYEQYF. CDR3 bases: TGTGCCAGCAGCGTAGATGTAGAGGGGGTCCCCTACGAGCAGTACTTC.

The rearrangement joins TRBV30 to TRBJ2-1, with 9 bases lining up with TRBD2. The CDR3 runs to 15 residues. Germline V gene lookup returns CDR1 GTSNPN and CDR2 SVGIG (reference sequence). With 2 bases clipped from V and 7 bases from J, the junction kept 9 bases outside the gene matches. The DNA of the CDR3 is TGTGCCTGGAGTTACCTGGGCGGGGGGGTAAATGAGCAGTTCTTC. Amino acids: CAWSYLGGGVNEQFF.

The gene calls are TRBV5-1 and TRBJ2-1, with 9 bases matching TRBD1. The junction had 3 bases not matched to a gene; V was cut back by 5 bases and J by 0 bases. The CDR3 extends over 15 amino acids. In germline, CDR1 is SGHRS, CDR2 YFSETQ. CDR3 region: CASRGTGSSYNEQFF. The DNA for the CDR3 is TGCGCCAGCAGGGGGACAGGGAGCTCCTACAATGAGCAGTTCTTC.

This clone was found once. V usage is TRBV7-8 and J usage is TRBJ1-2; 10 bases align to TRBD1. The CDR3 totals 13 residues. J lost 8 bases, V lost 3 bases, and 3 bases had no gene match. CDR1 and CDR2 (germline): SGHVS, FQNEAQ. This chain's CDR3 is CASSFGQGGGYTF. The CDR3 region has the DNA TGTGCCAGCAGCTTCGGACAGGGGGGCGGCTACACCTTC.